Only a few counts were recorded for the clone carrying this T cell receptor (beta chain). Its antigen is unidentified. The sample originates from a study of T cells in Graves' hyperthyroidism and ophthalmopathy. Findings of the study overall: From stable hyperthyroidism, ophthalmopathy was separated by a 13 V-J model.

Germline V gene data show CDR1 as SGHNT and CDR2 as YENEEA. With 10 bases removed from V and 5 bases from J, the gap between germline ends came to 14 bases. The CDR3 sequence is 13 residues long. Regions amplified from RNA transcripts were the TCR beta CDR3 regions. Primed by the HTBI set, a first-round RT-PCR was run on the TCR CDR3. TCRdb re-called the multiplex PCR reads with MiXCR, one entry per CDR3 protein. The sample contains some 200,000 distinct CDR3 sequences, 17% of which appear only once. The authors obtained PBMCs from 10 ml of fresh peripheral blood. This chain connects TRBV11-3 to TRBJ2-2; possibly TRBD1 or TRBD2 for D (5 bases each). This TCR was recovered from a man in his fifties with Graves' hyperthyroidism. Material: blood. DNA for the CDR3: TGTGCCACCCGGGACGTTTCGACCGGGGAGCTGTTTTTT. This translates into CATRDVSTGELFF.